Given below is one T cell receptor beta chain in context. Its antigen is undetermined. TCRdb processed the RACE reads anew with MiXCR; each CDR3 protein has one entry. The sample records under 200,000 distinct CDR3 sequences, roughly a quarter being singletons. The sample belongs to a study of human T cells and chemical hapten exposure. Overall study findings and caveats: Among expanded TCRs, significantly more large CDR3 similarity clusters formed than among controls.

Specified time point: patch test 3, about 24 weeks after DPC sensitization. Treatment noted: therapeutic diphenylcyclopropenone sensitization with weekly scalp DPC. The sequence derives from a woman younger than 35 with alopecia areata. Some clones in this sample may be carry-over from other donors' samples. Sequencing used whole blood, obtained in connection with sensitization to the hapten diphenylcyclopropenone (DPC).

The DNA of the CDR3 is TGTGCCTCCACCGTTCGGACTAACTCCTATAATTCACCCCTCCACTTT. Protein sequence: CASTVRTNSYNSPLHF. The gene calls are TRBV6-6 and TRBJ1-6; no reliable D call. CDR1 MNHNY and CDR2 SVGAGI come from the germline V gene (reference sequence). V gave up 11 bases and J gave up 0 bases, with 17 bases separating them. This CDR3 has 16 amino acids.